The source of this TCR beta chain is a study of shared clonotypes between healthy human individuals. TCRdb keeps only in-frame clones here, not all; method: immunoSEQ multiplex PCR. The data contain fewer than 1.6 million clones, approximately 98.5% of them singletons. The CDR3 covers 15 residues. V lost 5 bases and J lost 6; bases outside the gene matches: 8. From germline, CDR1 is LNHDA and CDR2 SQIVND (reference sequence). This clonotype originated in a man aged 25 to 40 in good health. V gene TRBV19 combines with J gene TRBJ2-7, with TRBD2 identical over 12 bases. Sequenced: naive CD4+ T cells sorted from blood. Subset defined: CD45RA+ positively selected. The CDR3 region is CASSSRLAGVVEQYF. CDR3 DNA sequence: TGTGCCAGTAGTTCTCGACTAGCGGGAGTGGTCGAGCAGTACTTC.